This entry features one T cell receptor (beta chain) sequence. Antigen specificity is unknown. The study sequenced TCR beta in blood CD8+ and CD4+ T cells. An input of about 0.5 to 1 ug of RNA was subjected to reverse transcription using random hexamers. Amplification of TCR beta CDR3 used immunoSEQ multiplex PCR across 54 Vbeta and 13 Jbeta. TCRdb processed the immunoSEQ multiplex PCR reads anew with MiXCR; each CDR3 protein has one entry. The sample contains about 300,000 distinct CDR3 sequences, around 90% of which appear only once. This specimen belongs to a study of CD8 T cells in Susac syndrome. Study results and caveats: The study recognized that its TCR sequencing and HLA analysis covered a relatively small number of individuals.

This CDR3 has 11 amino acids. V lost 7 bases and J 4 bases, leaving 10 bases between the germline ends. From germline, CDR1 is GTSNPN and CDR2 SVGIG (reference sequence). The sample comprised CD4+ T cells from PBMCs. The sequence derives from a human donor with multiple sclerosis. The chain joins TRBV30 to TRBJ1-2; D uncertain. The CDR3 protein is CASNLAYGYTF. As DNA, the CDR3 is TGTGCCTCGAACTTGGCCTATGGCTACACCTTC.